The 32 T cell receptor beta chains presented below share a single source sample, sequenced in a study of cytomegalovirus exposure and HLA in healthy donors. Amplification used 60 Vbeta primers and 13 Jbeta primers. Method: immunoSEQ multiplex PCR; TCRdb's copy keeps in-frame clones and lacks some. The sample lists some 110,000 clones; about three quarters were seen once. The material sequenced was PBMCs. The receptors here all came from a man in his forties or fifties in good health and CMV-seronegative.

The rearrangement links TRBV19 to TRBJ2-1; the D gene is possibly TRBD2 (6 bases). CDR3 length: 14 residues. CDR1 is LNHDA, CDR2 SQIVND, per germline (reference sequence). Trimming removed 8 bases from V and 2 bases from J, with 13 bases in between. CDR3 sequence reads: CASGGSGPYNEQFF. The CDR3 DNA reads as TGTGCCAGTGGTGGTAGCGGCCCCTACAATGAGCAGTTCTTC.

This chain links TRBV6-1 with TRBJ1-2; 10 bases line up with TRBD1. V was pared by 0 bases and J by 7 bases, with 8 bases of the junction left unmatched. Germline CDR1 MNHNS, CDR2 SASEGT. The CDR3 length is 16 residues. The CDR3: CASSEALTGGLGGYTF. CDR3 DNA: TGTGCCAGCAGTGAAGCCTTGACAGGGGGCTTAGGTGGCTACACCTTC.

The chain couples TRBV4-2 to TRBJ2-7; D is possibly TRBD1 (6 bases). The CDR3 contains 17 residues. Germline V gives CDR1 LGHNA, CDR2 YNFKEQ. Trimming cost V 0 bases and J 0 bases, with 15 bases left between them. CDR3 residues: CASSQDHREGASYEQYF. The CDR3 nucleotides read TGTGCCAGCAGCCAAGATCACAGGGAAGGGGCCTCCTACGAGCAGTACTTC.

This clone was picked up one time. The CDR3 spells CASSVSGAGGNTQYF. The CDR3, as DNA: TGTGCCAGCAGCGTATCTGGTGCAGGGGGAAATACGCAGTATTTT. V is TRBV9 and J is TRBJ2-3; 7 bases agree with TRBD1. The CDR3 has 15 amino acids. Germline V gives CDR1 SGDLS, CDR2 YYNGEE. Losses at the gene ends were 1 base for V and 7 bases for J; bases not matched to a gene: 9.

The V call is TRBV7-6, the J call TRBJ2-2, with 7 bases identical to TRBD1. The V gene's germline CDR1 is SGHVS and CDR2 FNYEAQ. The CDR3 extends over 16 amino acids. Trimming removed 5 bases from V and 0 bases from J; junction bases left unmatched: 6. The CDR3, as DNA: TGTGCCAGCAGCCTTCGGACAGGAACGAACACCGGGGAGCTGTTTTTT. This sequence encodes CASSLRTGTNTGELFF.

The V call is TRBV6-6, the J call TRBJ2-1; a weak D match, TRBD1 (6 bases). Looked up from germline, CDR1 is MNHNY and CDR2 is SVGAGI (reference sequence). The V end lost 4 bases, the J end lost 5 bases, and 18 bases lay between the germline ends. The CDR3 covers 16 residues. This chain's CDR3 is CASSLYRTVQNNEQFF. The CDR3 DNA reads as TGTGCCAGCAGTTTATACAGGACAGTCCAGAACAATGAGCAGTTCTTC.

The J gene is TRBJ1-1, the V gene TRBV7-9; 12 bases map to TRBD1. The germline V gene has CDR1 SEHNR and CDR2 FQNEAQ (reference sequence). This CDR3 comprises 15 residues. Trimming cost V 1 base and J 10 bases; bases outside gene matches: 7. As DNA, the CDR3 is TGTGCCAGCAGCTTAGTGGGACAGGGGGCGTTTTTAGCTTTCTTT. As protein: CASSLVGQGAFLAFF.

The chain is built from TRBV7-9 and TRBJ2-1; the D gene is possibly TRBD2 (6 bases). Trimming stripped 5 bases from V and 8 bases from J, with 19 bases between. Germline CDR1 is SEHNR and CDR2 is FQNEAQ (reference sequence). The CDR3 consists of 15 residues. CDR3 bases: TGTGCCAGCAGCGGAAGCCTAGCGAGATGGTATGAGCAGTTCTTC. Translation: CASSGSLARWYEQFF. The entire variable domain, with the rest obtained from reference TRBV7-9 and TRBJ2-1, is as follows: DTGVSQNPRHKITKRGQNVTFRCDPISEHNRLYWYRQTLGQGPEFLTYFQNEAQLEKSRLLSDRFSAERPKGSFSTLEIQRTEQGDSAMYLCASSGSLARWYEQFFGPGTRLTVL.

V and J are TRBV5-4 and TRBJ2-7; possibly TRBD1 for D (6 bases). The V end lost 0 bases, the J end lost 6 bases, and 16 bases lay between the germline ends. Germline V gives CDR1 SGHNT, CDR2 YYREEE (reference sequence). The CDR3 totals 15 residues. The CDR3 DNA reads as TGTGCCAGCAGCTTGGTTGATCTGGGACAAGGCGAGCAGTACTTC. Protein: CASSLVDLGQGEQYF.

V is TRBV4-1 and J is TRBJ1-5, with D possibly being TRBD1 (5 bases). This CDR3 is 16 amino acids long. Trimming left V 3 bases short and J 0 bases short, with 12 bases between. Per germline, CDR1 MGHRA and CDR2 YSYEKL. The CDR3 DNA reads as TGCGCCAGCAGCCACCCGGGGGGGTTTAGCAATCAGCCCCAGCATTTT. As protein: CASSHPGGFSNQPQHF.

The V and J genes are TRBV28 and TRBJ1-2; D gene uncertain. The CDR3 has 12 residues. The germline CDR1 and CDR2 sequences are MDHEN and SYDVKM. V was cut by 5 bases and J by 0 bases, with 4 bases left in between. DNA for the CDR3: TGTGCCAGCAGTCTTACTAACTATGGCTACACCTTC. This encodes CASSLTNYGYTF.

The chain recombines TRBV7-9 with TRBJ1-1; a possible D gene is TRBD1 (5 bases). V was clipped by 11 bases and J by 2 bases, with 9 bases between them. The CDR3 spans 11 residues. Germline V gene lookup returns CDR1 SEHNR and CDR2 FQNEAQ (reference sequence). The CDR3 loop reads CAGADNTEAFF. The DNA of the CDR3 is TGTGCCGGGGCGGACAACACTGAAGCTTTCTTT.

This chain connects TRBV11-1 to TRBJ2-3; D unclear. V gave up 8 bases and J gave up 1 base, with 19 bases separating them. In germline, CDR1 is SGHAT, CDR2 FQDESV (reference sequence). CDR3 length equals 16 residues. The CDR3 sequence: CASGPQFLLGTDTQYF. In DNA, the CDR3 is TGTGCCAGCGGCCCCCAATTCCTTTTGGGCACAGATACGCAGTATTTT.

The V call is TRBV6-5, the J call TRBJ1-5; TRBD1 matches 7 bases. Unmatched junction bases numbered 8, after V lost 6 bases and J lost 3 bases. The germline V gene has CDR1 MNHEY and CDR2 SVGAGI. This CDR3 has 15 residues. As DNA, the CDR3 is TGTGCCAGCAGCATTACAGGGGAGGTCAATCAGCCCCAGCATTTT. Translating it yields CASSITGEVNQPQHF.

About this clone itself: Other DNA sequences in this sample translate to the same CDR3. The genes are TRBV29-1 and TRBJ2-5; D is unresolved. V lost 5 bases and J 3 bases, leaving 4 bases between the germline ends. This CDR3 contains 10 residues. CDR1 and CDR2 from the germline V gene are SQVTM and ANQGSEA. The CDR3 region is CSVREETQYF. The CDR3 DNA follows: TGCAGCGTTCGAGAAGAGACCCAGTACTTC. Complete variable domain (other parts from reference TRBV29-1 and TRBJ2-5): SAVISQKPSRDICQRGTSLTIQCQVDSQVTMMFWYRQQPGQSLTLIATANQGSEATYESGFVIDKFPISRPNLTFSTLTVSNMSPEDSSIYLCSVREETQYFGPGTRLLVL.

This clone turned up a few times. The V gene is TRBV6-8, the J gene TRBJ2-7; no clear D gene. Germline assignment: CDR1 MNHGY and CDR2 SAAAGT. Trimming shortened V by 4 bases and J by 2 bases, and 15 bases separated the two germline ends. The CDR3 has 15 residues. CDR3 sequence reads: CASSFRIPTPYEQYV. CDR3 DNA sequence: TGTGCCAGCAGTTTCAGGATTCCTACCCCCTACGAGCAGTACGTC.

A note on this clone: The junction departs from germline at one end; a sequencing error may be responsible. The chain has TRBV7-9 and TRBJ1-6; perhaps TRBD1 as D (6 bases). Germline V lookup: CDR1 SEHNR, CDR2 FQNEAQ (reference sequence). The CDR3 length is 14 residues. The CDR3 region is CSSSLGGGDSPLHF. The CDR3 coding sequence is TGTTCCAGCAGCTTAGGGGGGGGTGATTCACCCCTCCACTTT.

The chain combines TRBV5-1 with TRBJ2-5, with D tentatively TRBD2 (6 bases). Germline loops: CDR1 SGHRS, CDR2 YFSETQ. Trimming pared 3 bases from V and 9 bases from J, leaving 18 bases between. The CDR3 is 14 residues long. The CDR3 nucleotides read TGCGCCAGCAGCTACCAAGCGGGCCGAGGGGCCCAGTACTTC. This gives the protein CASSYQAGRGAQYF.

The chain joins TRBV2 to TRBJ1-4; 8 positions match TRBD1. J was trimmed by 8 bases and V by 7 bases; bases with no gene match: 9. This CDR3 has 14 amino acids. Germline CDR1 is SNHLY and CDR2 is FYNNEI. CDR3 residues: CASTRTGLREKLFF. CDR3 DNA: TGTGCCAGCACTAGGACAGGGTTACGAGAAAAACTGTTTTTT.

The gene calls are TRBV28 and TRBJ1-4; 9 bases align to TRBD1. This CDR3 is 15 amino acids long. Germline V CDR1 and CDR2: MDHEN, SYDVKM. V dropped 7 bases and J dropped 4; count of bases not matched to a gene: 7. For the CDR3, the DNA is TGTGCCAGCAACACAGGGGGCGGGGATAATGAAAAACTGTTTTTT. Translation gives CASNTGGGDNEKLFF.

V is TRBV7-8 and J is TRBJ1-2, with a weak D call TRBD1 (6 bases). The V end lost 0 bases, the J end lost 8 bases, and 16 bases lay between the germline ends. Germline loops: CDR1 SGHVS, CDR2 FQNEAQ. The CDR3 consists of 15 residues. The DNA of the CDR3 is TGTGCCAGCAGCTTAGCGCTTGGCAGGGGTTTCGGCTACACCTTC. This sequence encodes CASSLALGRGFGYTF.

The V call is TRBV19, the J call TRBJ2-5; D perhaps matches TRBD1 (5 bases). V shed 2 bases and J shed 2 bases, with 9 bases lying between them. This CDR3 spans 14 amino acids. CDR1 and CDR2 (germline): LNHDA, SQIVND (reference sequence). CDR3 sequence reads: CASSIQGNQETQYF. The CDR3 coding sequence is TGTGCCAGTAGTATACAGGGTAATCAAGAGACCCAGTACTTC.

This clone was recorded once. V is TRBV18 and J is TRBJ1-1; 10 nucleotides align to TRBD1. The CDR3 sequence is 15 residues long. With V trimmed by 5 bases and J by 4 bases, 7 bases remained unmatched. The germline V gene encodes CDR1 KGHSH and CDR2 LQKENI. The CDR3 coding sequence is TGTGCCAGCTCAAAGGGACAGGGGAGGACCACTGAAGCTTTCTTT. Protein: CASSKGQGRTTEAFF. The complete variable domain, with remaining parts taken from reference TRBV18 and TRBJ1-1, reads NAGVMQNPRHLVRRRGQEARLRCSPMKGHSHVYWYRQLPEEGLKFMVYLQKENIIDESGMPKERFSAEFPKEGPSILRIQQVVRGDSAAYFCASSKGQGRTTEAFFGQGTRLTVV.

The chain couples TRBV10-3 to TRBJ1-2; no clear D. Germline CDR1 reads ENHRY; CDR2 reads SYGVKD. The CDR3 spans 14 residues. Trimming left V 3 bases short and J 5 bases short, with 13 bases between. In nucleotides, the CDR3 is TGTGCCATCAGTGATAGGTCCGACATATATGGCTACACCTTC. Amino acids: CAISDRSDIYGYTF.

The J gene is TRBJ2-5, the V gene TRBV2, with TRBD2 matching over 12 bases. V lost 4 bases to trimming and J lost 5 bases; unmatched junction nucleotides: 5. Germline CDR1 reads SNHLY; CDR2 reads FYNNEI. CDR3 length: 15 amino acids. For the CDR3, the DNA is TGTGCCAGCAGTGGGCCCCTAGCGGGGGGGGAGACCCAGTACTTC. It specifies CASSGPLAGGETQYF.

The V and J genes are TRBV13 and TRBJ2-7; D not certain. CDR1 is PRHDT, CDR2 FYEKMQ, per germline (reference sequence). V was trimmed by 5 bases and J by 0 bases, leaving 8 bases between them. The CDR3 spans 13 residues. CDR3 residues: CASSQRDSYEQYV. DNA for the CDR3: TGTGCCAGCAGCCAAAGGGACTCCTACGAGCAGTACGTC.

CDR3 in DNA: TGTGCCAGCAGCTTGGGACGGACAGGGGAAAATGAAAAACTGTTTTTT. It codes for CASSLGRTGENEKLFF. The rearrangement joins TRBV5-8 to TRBJ1-4; 9 bases line up with TRBD1. This CDR3 has 16 amino acids. Germline V gene data show CDR1 as SGHTS and CDR2 as YDEGEE. J was trimmed by 5 bases and V by 0 bases; bases with no gene match: 5.

This chain links TRBV18 with TRBJ1-2, with a weak D call TRBD1 (5 bases). Germline V CDR1 and CDR2: KGHSH, LQKENI. The germline V and J ends were trimmed by 5 bases and 7 bases, with 23 bases remaining between them. The CDR3 sequence is 16 residues long. This CDR3 reads CASSLQPGNNPFGYTF. In DNA form, the CDR3 reads TGTGCCAGCTCATTACAACCAGGGAACAATCCCTTTGGCTACACCTTC.

This clone showed up just once. This chain links TRBV29-1 with TRBJ2-7, with TRBD1 matching 7 bases. Germline trimming cut 6 bases from V and 1 base from J; bases unmatched to any gene: 6. The CDR3 length is 13 residues. The germline CDR1 and CDR2 sequences are SQVTM and ANQGSEA. The CDR3: CSVGTANSYEQYF. CDR3 nucleotide sequence: TGCAGCGTCGGGACAGCCAATTCCTACGAGCAGTACTTC.

J is TRBJ1-1 and V is TRBV10-3; maybe TRBD1 (5 bases). V lost 10 bases and J lost 1, with 19 bases in between. Germline-derived CDR1 and CDR2 are ENHRY and SYGVKD. The CDR3 runs to 15 residues. The CDR3 sequence is CARPPTGGENTEAFF. DNA for the CDR3: TGTGCCAGGCCTCCTACAGGAGGGGAGAACACTGAAGCTTTCTTT.

The J gene is TRBJ1-5, the V gene TRBV27, with unresolved D. The CDR3 runs 16 residues. The V and J ends lost 2 bases and 4 bases respectively, with 15 bases between them. Germline-derived CDR1 and CDR2 are MNHEY and SMNVEV (reference sequence). The CDR3: CASSLDPYGRNQPQHF. The DNA for the CDR3 is TGTGCCAGCAGTTTAGATCCTTACGGGAGGAATCAGCCCCAGCATTTT.

The rearrangement joins TRBV30 to TRBJ2-1; 10 bases map to TRBD1. CDR1 is GTSNPN and CDR2 is SVGIG in the germline V gene (reference sequence). The CDR3 contains 15 residues. The junction had 9 bases not matched to a gene; V was cut back by 6 bases and J by 4 bases. CDR3 sequence: CACPETGGPYNEQFF. The CDR3 nucleotides read TGTGCCTGCCCAGAGACAGGGGGCCCTTACAATGAGCAGTTCTTC.